This T cell receptor (beta chain) came from a study of control samples from healthy donors and cancer patients. Germline values: CDR1 LGHNA, CDR2 YNFKEQ. The CDR3 is 15 residues long. V lost 0 bases to trimming and J lost 2 bases; unmatched junction nucleotides: 3. TCRdb's table, derived via immunoSEQ multiplex PCR, lists solely in-frame clones and lacks some. This table has some 140,000 clones, approximately 96% appearing once. Sequencing was performed on blood. The V call is TRBV4-2, the J call TRBJ1-1; 7 bases are shared with TRBD1. The TCR sequence derives from a man between 35 and 55 years old in good health. The CDR3 is CASSQEDRINTEAFF. DNA for the CDR3: TGTGCCAGCAGCCAAGAGGACAGGATTAACACTGAAGCTTTCTTT.